The 2 T cell receptor beta chains given below trace back to one sample, sequenced in a study of PD-L1 blockade in urothelial cancer. Sequenced by immunoSEQ multiplex PCR; TCRdb stores in-frame clones only, minus some. This sample yields approximately 100,000 clones, of which roughly nine tenths are seen a single time; roughly 0.93% belongs to the top ten. The sequencing here drew on PBMCs, taken around atezolizumab (anti-PD-L1) treatment. The receptors here all came from an elderly woman with urothelial cancer.

This chain uses TRBV10-3 with TRBJ1-1; TRBD1 agrees at 8 bases. CDR3 length equals 14 residues. The germline gives CDR1 ENHRY, CDR2 SYGVKD. The trim removed 6 bases at V and 1 base at J, leaving 4 bases unmatched. CDR3 sequence: CAIRTGDTNTEAFF. The CDR3 DNA reads as TGTGCCATCAGGACAGGGGACACGAACACTGAAGCTTTCTTT.

The chain couples TRBV7-3 to TRBJ2-3; D is uncertain. The CDR3 covers 13 residues. Trimming took off 5 bases at V and 8 bases at J, with 14 bases between the two ends. CDR1 and CDR2 from the germline V gene are SGHTA and FQGTGA. In DNA form, the CDR3 reads TGTGCCAGCAGCCCAAATCCTAGTTCTACGCAGTATTTT. Translation gives CASSPNPSSTQYF. Full variable domain (outside the CDR3, taken from reference TRBV7-3 and TRBJ2-3): GAGVSQTPSNKVTEKGKYVELRCDPISGHTALYWYRQSLGQGPEFLIYFQGTGAADDSGLPNDRFFAVRPEGSVSTLKIQRTERGDSAVYLCASSPNPSSTQYFGPGTRLTVL.